This T cell receptor (beta chain) comes out of a study of monozygotic twins with inflammatory bowel disease. This CDR3 has 18 amino acids. Germline CDR1 and CDR2: MNHEY and SMNVEV (reference sequence). As concerns this clonotype: What it binds is unknown.

Study conclusions and caveats: There were differing immunosuppressive treatments, which may have added variability to patient repertoires.

One entry per CDR3 protein, without DNA, is what TCRdb gives after re-calling the 5' RACE reads. This sample's clone table lists 150,000 to 200,000 distinct CDR3 sequences. This sequence was found in a human donor with ulcerative colitis or Crohn's disease, or a healthy co-twin of an affected twin (not recorded which). The chain employs TRBV27 and TRBJ2-7; TCRdb lists TRBD1, though no DNA is available to test this call. Sequencing used blood. CDR3 loop: CASIKGVEGQGASYEQYF.